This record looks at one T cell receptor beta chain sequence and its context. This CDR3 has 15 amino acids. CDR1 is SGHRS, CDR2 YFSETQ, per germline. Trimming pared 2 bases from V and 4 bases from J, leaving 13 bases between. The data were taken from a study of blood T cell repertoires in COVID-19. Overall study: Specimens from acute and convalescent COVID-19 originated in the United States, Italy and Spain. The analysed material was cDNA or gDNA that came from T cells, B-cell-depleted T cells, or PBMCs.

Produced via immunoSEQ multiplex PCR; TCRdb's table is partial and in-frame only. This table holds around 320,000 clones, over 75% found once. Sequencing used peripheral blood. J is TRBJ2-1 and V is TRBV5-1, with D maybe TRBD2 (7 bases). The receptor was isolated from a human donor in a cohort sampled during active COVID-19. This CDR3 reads CASSFAGAPYNEQFF. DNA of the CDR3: TGCGCCAGCAGCTTCGCGGGGGCCCCTTACAATGAGCAGTTCTTC.